Included here is one T cell receptor (beta chain) sequence, with context. Some clones are missing from TCRdb's copy, which holds only in-frame ones; the method was immunoSEQ multiplex PCR. Among over 400,000 clones, approximately 88% were seen once, and the ten largest hold less than 9.5%. This record belongs to a study of blood T cell repertoires in COVID-19. For the study at large: Sites across the United States, Italy and Spain contributed samples from acute and convalescent COVID-19.

V dropped 5 bases and J dropped 0 bases, with 7 bases sitting between them. The germline gives CDR1 SGHNT, CDR2 YENEEA. The CDR3 has 13 amino acids. Sequencing input: peripheral blood. The TCR sequence derives from a woman between 50 and 59 years old with COVID-19, enrolled during active disease. The chain combines TRBV11-3 with TRBJ1-1; unclear D gene. As DNA, the CDR3 is TGTGCCAGCAGCCGCGACATGAACACTGAAGCTTTCTTT. Its translation: CASSRDMNTEAFF.